A selection of T cell receptor beta chains follows, all from one sample in a study of T-cell memory formation after mild COVID-19. MiXCR, run by TCRdb on the 5' RACE reads, gives a single entry per CDR3 protein. The data show nearly 250,000 distinct CDR3 sequences, with approximately 15% seen just once and over 2% held by the top ten. Sequenced input: PBMCs or a T cell subset sorted from them (not recorded which). The receptors derive from an adult woman who had mild COVID-19 (a few samples of this study predate the infection). Cell type and time point are not known. The CDR3 runs from the conserved cysteine through the conserved F or W.

j_call	v_call	cdr3_aa
TRBJ2-3	TRBV4-1	CASSQRAAGSTDTQYF
TRBJ2-3	TRBV4-3	CASSSPGLDTDTQYF
TRBJ2-2	TRBV5-4	CASSPTGVLTGELFF
TRBJ2-3	TRBV7-2	CASSPQNRARDTQYF
TRBJ1-2	TRBV27	CASSLIFRGGPGHGYTF
TRBJ2-1	TRBV6-2/TRBV6-3	CASSDPGVGSYNEQFF
TRBJ2-2	TRBV10-3	CATTGAGELFF
TRBJ2-2	TRBV7-9	CASSFRQPWELFF
TRBJ2-5	TRBV20-1	CSAAKAGGKQETQYF
TRBJ2-7	TRBV20-1	CSAISGGLSYEQYF
TRBJ2-1	TRBV7-3	CASSLSRGNNEQFF
TRBJ2-5	TRBV20-1	CSATARQETQYF
TRBJ2-1	TRBV12-3/TRBV12-4	CANSLSGHNEQFF
TRBJ2-7	TRBV29-1	CSVGSGLAGGFLSEQYF
TRBJ1-6	TRBV2	CASSGDVGSPLHF
TRBJ1-2	TRBV30	CAWSEGQTYGYTF
TRBJ2-7	TRBV29-1	CSGGQGFGDEQYF
TRBJ2-3	TRBV6-1	CASSDRGGRDTQYF
TRBJ2-3	TRBV7-8	CASSERLAGTDTQYF
TRBJ2-7	TRBV25-1	CASRTTGIISYEQYF
TRBJ2-4	TRBV16	CASSHRTGSNIQYF
TRBJ1-1	TRBV10-3	CAIPPGQGPNTEAFF
TRBJ1-1	TRBV7-3	CASSSGREGKAFF
TRBJ2-3	TRBV7-2	CASSRPSGGANTQYF
TRBJ1-2	TRBV7-2	CASSDRGRGSYTF
TRBJ1-6	TRBV27	CASRTGSGSPLHF
TRBJ1-6	TRBV7-2	CASSPDRGSHLHF
TRBJ2-3	TRBV18	CASSPPSQDTQYF
TRBJ2-5	TRBV5-6	CASTSPGHQETQYF
TRBJ2-1	TRBV10-3	CAISEWTGQENNEQFF
TRBJ2-6	TRBV29-1	CSAQTDLDSGANVLTF
TRBJ1-2	TRBV7-2	CASSSQPWTGDYGYTF
TRBJ1-5	TRBV7-6	CASRQTPPGFHQPQHF